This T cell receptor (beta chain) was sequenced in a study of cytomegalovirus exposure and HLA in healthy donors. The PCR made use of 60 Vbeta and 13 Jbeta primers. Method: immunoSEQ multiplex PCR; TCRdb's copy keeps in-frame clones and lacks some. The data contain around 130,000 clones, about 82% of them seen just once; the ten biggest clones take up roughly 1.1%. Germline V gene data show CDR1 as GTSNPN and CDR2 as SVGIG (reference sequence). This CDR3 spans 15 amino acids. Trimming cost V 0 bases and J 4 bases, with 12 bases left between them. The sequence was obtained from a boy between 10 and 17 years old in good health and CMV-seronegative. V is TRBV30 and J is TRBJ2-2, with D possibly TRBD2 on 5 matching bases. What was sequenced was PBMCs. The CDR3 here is CAWSVVGGFTGELFF. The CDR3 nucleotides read TGTGCCTGGAGTGTAGTCGGCGGGTTCACCGGGGAGCTGTTTTTT.